These T cell receptor beta chains were read from a single sample in a study of blood T cell repertoires in COVID-19. Assay used: immunoSEQ multiplex PCR; TCRdb lists only in-frame clones, some missing. In the table there are about 130,000 clones, around 85% of which are singletons. The sequenced sample was peripheral blood. The receptors here all came from a woman between 45 and 65 years old who had recovered from COVID-19. Both conserved end residues are part of each CDR3.

J,V,CDR3
TRBJ2-2,TRBV6-5,CASRKGGAGELFF
TRBJ1-6,TRBV11-3,CASSLGQGAVNSPLHF
TRBJ1-5,TRBV2,CASSGQGQDQPQHF
TRBJ2-1,TRBV9,CASSVDGRRNNEQFF
TRBJ2-7,TRBV5-4,CASSYGTSAYEQYF
TRBJ2-3,TRBV5-4,CASSTGLAGGDTQYF
TRBJ2-2,TRBV7-9,CASSLEGRGAGELFF
TRBJ2-5,TRBV18,CASSPGSGGLETQYF
TRBJ2-4,TRBV6-5,CASRTNRGGNIQYF
TRBJ2-7,TRBV7-9,CATDRGVAYEQYF
TRBJ2-5,TRBV24-1,CATSDPGQGGETQYF
TRBJ2-1,TRBV4-3,CASSQGGSGYYNEQFF
TRBJ1-1,TRBV6-5,CASSYSRVGNTEAFF
TRBJ1-1,TRBV10-2,CASSPTGDTEAFF
TRBJ1-1,TRBV6-5,CASSYSQGTTEAFF
TRBJ1-1,TRBV27,CASIGWGVNYEAFF
TRBJ2-5,TRBV5-5,CASTWRGSSQTQYF
TRBJ2-2,TRBV7-8,CASSLAQTGEGYTGELFF
TRBJ2-5,TRBV28,CASSYGTGALETQYF
TRBJ2-2,TRBV30,CAWKGTKNTGELFF
TRBJ2-7,TRBV7-9,CASSPLAPAYEQYF
TRBJ1-2,TRBV4-1,CASSQATSTGRAGDGYTF
TRBJ1-1,TRBV10-3,CAAAGGGLTEAFF
TRBJ2-7,TRBV7-2,CASSPQGAGLSWEQYF
TRBJ2-7,TRBV20-1,CSTGQYYEQYF
TRBJ2-7,TRBV7-9,CASSFPGQGPYEQYF
TRBJ2-5,TRBV13,CASSLGRRWETQYF
TRBJ2-2,TRBV30,CAWLLVGTGELFF
TRBJ2-2,TRBV9,CASSPPPSTGELFF
TRBJ1-2,TRBV28,CASSLLFRTGNNYGYTF